This T cell receptor beta chain was identified during a study of metastatic and nonmetastatic thyroid tumors. Across the study: Repertoires from malignant and benign thyroid patients were compared across blood and tumor or nodule tissue. Points from the study as a whole: Within blood and tumor, benign nodules reportedly had significantly lower TCR beta diversity than malignant thyroid tumors did.

Methods used by the authors: The authors used CDR3 differences across clinicopathological groups to build a distant-metastasis classifier for papillary thyroid cancer. TCRdb reprocessed the PCR reads via MiXCR. Clone size and V and J calls follow TCRdb, not the original study. Counted here are about 15,000 clones, around 3.8% occurring once; the ten biggest clones make up 20% to 30%. Each patient went into thyroid surgery without having received any treatment. The length of the CDR3 is 15 residues. Trimming took off 1 base at V and 3 bases at J, with 9 bases between the two ends. Germline V gives CDR1 SGHTA, CDR2 FQGTGA. This clone was detected only a few times. What it binds is unknown.

The V and J genes are TRBV7-3 and TRBJ2-2, with D perhaps TRBD1 or TRBD2 (5 bases each). The source is a female donor with papillary thyroid cancer or a benign thyroid nodule (not recorded which). Some clones in this sample may be carry-over from other donors' samples. The sequenced sample consisted of tumor tissue. CDR3 sequence (DNA): TGTGCCAGCAGCTTAATGAGGGGACACACCGGGGAGCTGTTTTTT. This gives the protein CASSLMRGHTGELFF.